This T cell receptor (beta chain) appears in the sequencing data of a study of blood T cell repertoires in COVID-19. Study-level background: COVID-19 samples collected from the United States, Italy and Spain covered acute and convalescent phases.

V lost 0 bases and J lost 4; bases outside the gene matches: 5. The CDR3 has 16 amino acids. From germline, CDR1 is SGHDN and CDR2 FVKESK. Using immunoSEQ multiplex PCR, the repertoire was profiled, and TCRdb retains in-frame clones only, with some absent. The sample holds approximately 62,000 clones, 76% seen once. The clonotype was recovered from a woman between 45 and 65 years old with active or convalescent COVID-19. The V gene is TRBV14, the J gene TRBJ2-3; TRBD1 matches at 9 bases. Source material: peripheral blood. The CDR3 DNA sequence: TGTGCCAGCAGCCAAGAACAGGGGGCTTTCGCAGATACGCAGTATTTT. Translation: CASSQEQGAFADTQYF.